These T cell receptor beta chains were read from a single sample in a study of shared clonotypes between healthy human individuals. Produced via immunoSEQ multiplex PCR; TCRdb's table is partial and in-frame only. The sample lists 600,000 or so clones, 85% to 95% seen once, with around 0.12% in the top ten. Sequenced sample: naive CD8+ T cells sorted from blood. These receptors all come from a woman in her thirties in good health. Each CDR3 is given with its conserved first and last residue. Fields, in order: CDR3 length, D gene, clone size, V gene, J gene, CDR3 protein, CDR3 DNA. The D gene is left open where the match is weak. Some rows have no size entry. The others give once, few or many, or a class for an expanded clone.

12,.,.,TRBV7-9,TRBJ1-1,CASSLMNTEAFF,TGTGCCAGCAGCTTGATGAACACTGAAGCTTTCTTT
13,.,.,TRBV2,TRBJ2-6,CASSSPGANVLTF,TGTGCCAGCTCCTCTCCTGGGGCCAACGTCCTGACTTTC
13,.,.,TRBV7-6,TRBJ2-1,CASSEFSYNEQFF,TGTGCCAGCAGCGAGTTTTCCTACAATGAGCAGTTCTTC
15,TRBD1,.,TRBV7-9,TRBJ1-4,CASSIGTATNEKLFF,TGTGCCAGCAGCATCGGGACAGCAACTAATGAAAAACTGTTTTTT
14,.,once,TRBV4-1,TRBJ2-7,CASSQSPTGGEQYF,TGCGCCAGCAGCCAATCCCCGACAGGAGGCGAGCAGTACTTC
15,TRBD1,.,TRBV11-2,TRBJ1-2,CASSLESGGGYGYTF,TGTGCCAGCAGCTTAGAGTCAGGGGGCGGCTATGGCTACACCTTC
13,.,.,TRBV9,TRBJ2-7,CASSAPTSYEQYF,TGTGCCAGCAGCGCACCGACTAGCTACGAGCAGTACTTC
9,.,.,TRBV28,TRBJ2-7,CASGYEQYF,TGTGCCAGCGGCTACGAGCAGTACTTC
9,.,few,TRBV29-1,TRBJ1-1,CSVDLEDFF,TGCAGCGTTGACCTAGAAGATTTCTTT
16,TRBD1,.,TRBV4-1,TRBJ2-5,CASSQEPGGYQETQYF,TGCGCCAGCAGCCAAGAGCCAGGGGGCTACCAAGAGACCCAGTACTTC
15,TRBD2,.,TRBV5-6,TRBJ2-2,CASSLGSGRAGELFF,TGTGCCAGCAGCTTAGGTAGCGGGAGGGCCGGGGAGCTGTTTTTT
12,.,.,TRBV10-2,TRBJ2-7,CASSTGLHEQYF,TGCGCCAGCAGTACAGGGCTACACGAGCAGTACTTC
13,.,.,TRBV19,TRBJ2-7,CASRPGTTYEQYF,TGTGCCAGTCGCCCCGGGACCACCTACGAGCAGTACTTC
13,.,.,TRBV27,TRBJ1-3,CASSLDSYGTIYF,TGTGCCAGCAGTTTAGACTCGTACGGCACCATATATTTT
13,TRBD1,once,TRBV27,TRBJ1-5,CARRTGNHQPQHF,TGTGCCAGGAGGACAGGGAACCATCAGCCCCAGCATTTT
16,.,.,TRBV28,TRBJ1-5,CASSTSGSRRNQPQHF,TGTGCCAGCAGTACTTCAGGTTCCCGACGCAATCAGCCCCAGCATTTT
14,.,.,TRBV6-6,TRBJ1-1,CASSYGPRGTEAFF,TGTGCCAGCAGTTACGGTCCAAGGGGCACTGAAGCTTTCTTT
13,.,.,TRBV2,TRBJ1-1,CASLGAKNTEAFF,TGTGCCAGCTTGGGGGCAAAGAACACTGAAGCTTTCTTT
15,.,.,TRBV5-1,TRBJ2-2,CASSPGVDNTGELFF,TGCGCCAGCAGCCCCGGGGTGGACAACACCGGGGAGCTGTTTTTT
16,TRBD1,once,TRBV2,TRBJ1-2,CASYRAGGAPNYGYTF,TGTGCCAGCTACCGGGCAGGGGGCGCCCCGAACTATGGCTACACCTTC
18,TRBD1,.,TRBV9,TRBJ2-6,CASSGSGTGPSGANVLTF,TGTGCCAGCAGCGGATCCGGGACAGGGCCTTCTGGGGCCAACGTCCTGACTTTC
15,.,.,TRBV7-8,TRBJ2-7,CASSLSRALRNEQYF,TGTGCCAGCAGCTTAAGCCGTGCGCTGAGAAACGAGCAGTACTTC
13,.,.,TRBV27,TRBJ2-7,CASSFGTFAAQYF,TGTGCCAGCAGTTTCGGGACTTTCGCCGCGCAGTACTTC
13,.,.,TRBV4-1,TRBJ1-1,CASSHPGIIEAFF,TGCGCCAGCAGCCACCCAGGGATAATTGAAGCTTTCTTT
14,.,.,TRBV6-5,TRBJ2-7,CASSLGQGHYEQYF,TGTGCCAGCAGTTTAGGGCAGGGTCACTACGAGCAGTACTTC
14,TRBD1,once,TRBV15,TRBJ2-7,CATSSDRGDDEQYF,TGTGCCACCAGCAGTGACAGGGGAGATGACGAGCAGTACTTC
14,.,.,TRBV27,TRBJ2-3,CASSPRGSTDTQYF,TGTGCCAGCAGTCCCAGGGGTAGCACAGATACGCAGTATTTT
13,.,.,TRBV19,TRBJ1-1,CASSDSANTEAFF,TGTGCCAGTAGTGATTCAGCAAACACTGAAGCTTTCTTT
14,TRBD1,.,TRBV5-1,TRBJ2-7,CASSLGTGAYEQYF,TGCGCCAGCAGCTTGGGGACAGGGGCCTACGAGCAGTACTTC
12,.,.,TRBV6-1,TRBJ2-7,CASRASRDEQYF,TGTGCCAGCAGAGCGTCGAGGGACGAGCAGTACTTC
17,TRBD2,.,TRBV19,TRBJ2-7,CASSILTLAEGLSEQYF,TGTGCCAGTAGTATCCTCACACTAGCGGAAGGGCTGTCGGAGCAGTACTTC
15,TRBD2,.,TRBV13,TRBJ2-1,CASSLGTSGYNEQFF,TGTGCCAGCAGCTTAGGGACTAGCGGATACAATGAGCAGTTCTTC
16,.,.,TRBV7-6,TRBJ2-1,CASSRTKGEGTNEQFF,TGTGCCAGCAGCCGTACTAAGGGGGAAGGCACCAATGAGCAGTTCTTC
14,.,.,TRBV27,TRBJ1-5,CASSLRGFNQPQHF,TGTGCCAGCAGTCTCAGGGGATTCAATCAGCCCCAGCATTTT
17,.,.,TRBV27,TRBJ2-3,CASSPLATRGSTDTQYF,TGTGCCAGCAGTCCCCTCGCGACTAGGGGGAGCACAGATACGCAGTATTTT
13,.,once,TRBV28,TRBJ1-3,CASSLSSGNTIYF,TGTGCCAGCAGTTTGAGCTCTGGAAACACCATATATTTT
13,TRBD1,.,TRBV7-9,TRBJ1-2,CASSFQTGDGYTF,TGTGCCAGCAGCTTTCAGACAGGGGACGGCTACACCTTC
12,.,.,TRBV5-6,TRBJ1-1,CASSAGAAEAFF,TGTGCCAGCAGCGCGGGGGCTGCTGAAGCTTTCTTT
16,TRBD2,once,TRBV19,TRBJ2-1,CASSIDWLAGNNEQFF,TGTGCCAGTAGTATAGATTGGTTAGCGGGAAACAATGAGCAGTTCTTC
18,TRBD2,.,TRBV2,TRBJ2-7,CASSEDIVRLAVYYEQYF,TGTGCCAGCAGTGAAGATATCGTACGACTAGCGGTTTACTACGAGCAGTACTTC
14,TRBD1,.,TRBV19,TRBJ2-7,CASSWGTGGYEQYF,TGTGCCAGTAGTTGGGGGACAGGGGGCTACGAGCAGTACTTC
15,.,.,TRBV28,TRBJ1-5,CASSLGGAGNQPQHF,TGTGCCAGCAGTTTAGGGGGGGCGGGCAATCAGCCCCAGCATTTT
14,.,.,TRBV5-1,TRBJ1-1,CASSDPGGNTEAFF,TGCGCCAGCAGCGACCCCGGGGGGAACACTGAAGCTTTCTTT
15,.,.,TRBV19,TRBJ1-5,CASSINRHSNQPQHF,TGTGCCAGTAGTATAAACCGTCATAGCAATCAGCCCCAGCATTTT
18,TRBD2,.,TRBV13,TRBJ2-3,CASSLGRRTSGATDTQYF,TGTGCCAGCAGCTTAGGACGGCGGACTAGCGGGGCCACAGATACGCAGTATTTT
15,.,.,TRBV11-2,TRBJ1-1,CASKRGFGFGTEAFF,TGTGCCAGTAAAAGGGGTTTCGGGTTCGGCACTGAAGCTTTCTTT
14,TRBD2,.,TRBV28,TRBJ2-7,CASLTSGRSYEQYF,TGTGCCTCGTTAACTAGCGGGCGATCCTACGAGCAGTACTTC